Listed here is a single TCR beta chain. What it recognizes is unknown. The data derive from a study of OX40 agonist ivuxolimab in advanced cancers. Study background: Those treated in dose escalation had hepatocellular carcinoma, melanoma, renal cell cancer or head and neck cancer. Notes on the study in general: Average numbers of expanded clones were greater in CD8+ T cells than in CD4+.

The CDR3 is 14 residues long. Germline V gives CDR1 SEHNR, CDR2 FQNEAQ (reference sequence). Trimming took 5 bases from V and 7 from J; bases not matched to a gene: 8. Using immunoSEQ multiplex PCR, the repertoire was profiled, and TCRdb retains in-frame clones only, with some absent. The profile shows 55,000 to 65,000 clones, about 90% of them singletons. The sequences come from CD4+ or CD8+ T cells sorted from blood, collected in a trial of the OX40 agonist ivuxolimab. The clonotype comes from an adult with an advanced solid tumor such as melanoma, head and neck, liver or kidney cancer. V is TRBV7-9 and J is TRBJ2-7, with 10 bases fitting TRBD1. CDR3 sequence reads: CASSVWDRGAEQYF. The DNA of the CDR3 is TGTGCCAGCAGCGTATGGGACAGGGGCGCGGAGCAGTACTTC. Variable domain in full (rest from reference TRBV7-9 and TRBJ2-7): DTGVSQNPRHKITKRGQNVTFRCDPISEHNRLYWYRQTLGQGPEFLTYFQNEAQLEKSRLLSDRFSAERPKGSFSTLEIQRTEQGDSAMYLCASSVWDRGAEQYFGPGTRLTVT.